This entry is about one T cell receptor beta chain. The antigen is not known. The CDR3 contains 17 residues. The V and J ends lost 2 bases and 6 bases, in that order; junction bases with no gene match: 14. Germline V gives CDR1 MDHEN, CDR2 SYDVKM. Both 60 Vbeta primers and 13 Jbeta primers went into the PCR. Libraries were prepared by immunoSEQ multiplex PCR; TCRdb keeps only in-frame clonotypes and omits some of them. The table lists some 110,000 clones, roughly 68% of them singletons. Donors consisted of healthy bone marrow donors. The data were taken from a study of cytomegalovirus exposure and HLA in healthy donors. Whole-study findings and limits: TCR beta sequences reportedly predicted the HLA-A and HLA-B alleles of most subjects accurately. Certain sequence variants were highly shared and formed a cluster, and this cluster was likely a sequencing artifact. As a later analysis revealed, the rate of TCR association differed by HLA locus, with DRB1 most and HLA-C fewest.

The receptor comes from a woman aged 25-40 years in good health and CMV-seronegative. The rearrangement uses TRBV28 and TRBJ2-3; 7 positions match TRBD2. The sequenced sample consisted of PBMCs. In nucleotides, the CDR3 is TGTGCCAGCAGTTTAAGGGGCGGGGCGGGAGATTTGGATACGCAGTATTTT. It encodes CASSLRGGAGDLDTQYF.